The rows below give T cell receptor beta chains drawn from one sample of a study of shared clonotypes between healthy human individuals. Generated by immunoSEQ multiplex PCR, the TCRdb table keeps only in-frame clones and is missing some. The table includes millions of clones, approximately 95% detected once. Sample: naive CD8+ T cells sorted from blood. The source is a man aged 18 to 35 in good health. The CDR3 runs from the conserved cysteine through the conserved F or W. Each record gives: V gene, J gene, D gene, clone size, CDR3 DNA, CDR3 protein. D genes are given only for firm matches. Clone size is given for some rows only: seen once, a few or many times, or a class if the clone is expanded.

V gene: TRBV14; J gene: TRBJ2-7; D gene: TRBD1; clone size: .; CDR3 DNA: TGTGCCAGCAGCCTGGACAGGTTCTACGAGCAGTACTTC; CDR3 protein: CASSLDRFYEQYF
V gene: TRBV7-9; J gene: TRBJ2-2; D gene: TRBD1; clone size: .; CDR3 DNA: TGTGCCAGCAGCTTAGGGGACAGGGACACCGGGGAGCTGTTTTTT; CDR3 protein: CASSLGDRDTGELFF
V gene: TRBV6-5; J gene: TRBJ1-2; D gene: .; clone size: .; CDR3 DNA: TGTGCCAGCAGTTACTCGACCCGTGCGAACTATGGCTACACCTTC; CDR3 protein: CASSYSTRANYGYTF
V gene: TRBV29-1; J gene: TRBJ2-1; D gene: .; clone size: .; CDR3 DNA: TGCAGCGTTGAAGATTTAGTACAGAGCTCCTACAATGAGCAGTTCTTC; CDR3 protein: CSVEDLVQSSYNEQFF
V gene: TRBV6-5; J gene: TRBJ2-3; D gene: TRBD2; clone size: .; CDR3 DNA: TGTGCCAGCAGCGTAACTAGCGCTAGCACAGATACGCAGTATTTT; CDR3 protein: CASSVTSASTDTQYF
V gene: TRBV5-8; J gene: TRBJ2-2; D gene: TRBD2; clone size: .; CDR3 DNA: TGTGCCAGCAGCTTGGCCGGAGGACTAGCGGAAGGGACCGGGGAGCTGTTTTTT; CDR3 protein: CASSLAGGLAEGTGELFF
V gene: TRBV5-1; J gene: TRBJ2-7; D gene: TRBD2; clone size: .; CDR3 DNA: TGCGCCAGCAGCCCGGGGCTAGCGGGAGTCGAGCAGTACTTC; CDR3 protein: CASSPGLAGVEQYF
V gene: TRBV4-3; J gene: TRBJ2-1; D gene: .; clone size: .; CDR3 DNA: TGCGCCAGCAGCCAAGGGCGGGATGGAAATGAGCAGTTCTTC; CDR3 protein: CASSQGRDGNEQFF
V gene: TRBV4-3; J gene: TRBJ2-3; D gene: TRBD2; clone size: .; CDR3 DNA: TGCGCCAGCAGCCCCTTAGGGACTAGCGGCCCCGATACGCAGTATTTT; CDR3 protein: CASSPLGTSGPDTQYF
V gene: TRBV7-3; J gene: TRBJ1-1; D gene: .; clone size: .; CDR3 DNA: TGTGCCAGCAGCTTAATAGGGGGGAACACTGAAGCTTTCTTT; CDR3 protein: CASSLIGGNTEAFF
V gene: TRBV13; J gene: TRBJ2-7; D gene: .; clone size: .; CDR3 DNA: TGTGCCAGCAGCTTAACATCTGGGTCGACCTACGAGCAGTACTTC; CDR3 protein: CASSLTSGSTYEQYF
V gene: TRBV7-2; J gene: TRBJ2-1; D gene: TRBD2; clone size: .; CDR3 DNA: TGTGCCAGCAGCACGAGCGGGGGGCACTACAATGAGCAGTTCTTC; CDR3 protein: CASSTSGGHYNEQFF
V gene: TRBV27; J gene: TRBJ2-3; D gene: .; clone size: .; CDR3 DNA: TGTGCCAGCAGTTTGGGATCAGTCTGGGGCACAGATACGCAGTATTTT; CDR3 protein: CASSLGSVWGTDTQYF
V gene: TRBV27; J gene: TRBJ2-7; D gene: .; clone size: .; CDR3 DNA: TGTGCCAGCACCCCATCAGCCGGACTATTATCTTACGAGCAGTACTTC; CDR3 protein: CASTPSAGLLSYEQYF
V gene: TRBV28; J gene: TRBJ2-7; D gene: .; clone size: once; CDR3 DNA: TGTGCCAGCAGCCATCCAGGGGCATACGAGCAGTACTTC; CDR3 protein: CASSHPGAYEQYF
V gene: TRBV5-5; J gene: TRBJ1-2; D gene: .; clone size: .; CDR3 DNA: TGTGCCAGCAGCTTTGGAACAGACTATGGCTACACCTTC; CDR3 protein: CASSFGTDYGYTF
V gene: TRBV14; J gene: TRBJ1-6; D gene: .; clone size: .; CDR3 DNA: TGTGCCAGCAGCCAACCCCAGGTAATCCGCCGATATCTCATATGGGGAAATTCACCCCTCCACTTT; CDR3 protein: CASSQPQVIRRYLIWGNSPLHF
V gene: TRBV29-1; J gene: TRBJ2-6; D gene: .; clone size: .; CDR3 DNA: TGCAGCGTTGACGAGGGGGCTGGGGCCAACGTCCTGACTTTC; CDR3 protein: CSVDEGAGANVLTF
V gene: TRBV6-6; J gene: TRBJ1-2; D gene: .; clone size: .; CDR3 DNA: TGTGCCAGCAATACGGATGACGGGCCTGGCTACACCTTC; CDR3 protein: CASNTDDGPGYTF
V gene: TRBV30; J gene: TRBJ2-7; D gene: TRBD1; clone size: .; CDR3 DNA: TGTGCCTGGAGTGTAGGGCCAGGGGGCATGTACGAGCAGTACTTC; CDR3 protein: CAWSVGPGGMYEQYF
V gene: TRBV27; J gene: TRBJ2-7; D gene: TRBD2; clone size: .; CDR3 DNA: TGTGCCAGCAGACTGAGCGGGGGGATCTACTACGAGCAGTACTTC; CDR3 protein: CASRLSGGIYYEQYF
V gene: TRBV6-5; J gene: TRBJ2-7; D gene: TRBD1; clone size: .; CDR3 DNA: TGTGCCAGCAGCCCCGACAGGGGTTACTACGAGCAGTACTTC; CDR3 protein: CASSPDRGYYEQYF
V gene: TRBV6-5; J gene: TRBJ2-2; D gene: .; clone size: .; CDR3 DNA: TGTGCCAGCAGTGACGGGAACACCGGGGAGCTGTTTTTT; CDR3 protein: CASSDGNTGELFF
V gene: TRBV4-2; J gene: TRBJ2-7; D gene: .; clone size: once; CDR3 DNA: TGTGCCAGCAGCCCTCGGACTGGAACCTACGAGCAGTACTTC; CDR3 protein: CASSPRTGTYEQYF
V gene: TRBV6-5; J gene: TRBJ1-1; D gene: .; clone size: many; CDR3 DNA: TGTGCCAGCAGACCCCGGGGTGGCCTGGCTGAAGCTTTCTTT; CDR3 protein: CASRPRGGLAEAFF
V gene: TRBV7-3; J gene: TRBJ2-3; D gene: TRBD2; clone size: .; CDR3 DNA: TGTGCCAGCAGCGGCGGACTAGCGGGGACCACAGATACGCAGTATTTT; CDR3 protein: CASSGGLAGTTDTQYF
V gene: TRBV5-4; J gene: TRBJ2-7; D gene: TRBD2; clone size: .; CDR3 DNA: TGTGCCAGCAGCTTGGAACTAGCGGGAAGGTACGAGCAGTACTTC; CDR3 protein: CASSLELAGRYEQYF
V gene: TRBV9; J gene: TRBJ2-7; D gene: TRBD1; clone size: .; CDR3 DNA: TGTGCCAGCAGCGACCGAGGACAGGGGGGCGAGCAGTACTTC; CDR3 protein: CASSDRGQGGEQYF
V gene: TRBV7-2; J gene: TRBJ2-7; D gene: .; clone size: .; CDR3 DNA: TGTGCCAGCAGCTTAGGTACAGGCAGCTACGAGCAGTACTTC; CDR3 protein: CASSLGTGSYEQYF
V gene: TRBV7-6; J gene: TRBJ2-7; D gene: .; clone size: .; CDR3 DNA: TGTGCCAGCAGCCCCCTCCGGGACGGAGCCTACGAGCAGTACTTC; CDR3 protein: CASSPLRDGAYEQYF
V gene: TRBV7-9; J gene: TRBJ1-5; D gene: .; clone size: once; CDR3 DNA: TGTGCCAGCAGCTTAGGCCCGGTATGGCCCCAGCATTTT; CDR3 protein: CASSLGPVWPQHF
V gene: TRBV7-9; J gene: TRBJ1-2; D gene: .; clone size: .; CDR3 DNA: TGTGCCAGCAGCTCCAACTCAGTTGCCTATGGCTACACCTTC; CDR3 protein: CASSSNSVAYGYTF
V gene: TRBV25-1; J gene: TRBJ2-7; D gene: TRBD1; clone size: few; CDR3 DNA: TGTGCCAGCGGCGGGACAGGGGGCTACGAGCAGTACTTC; CDR3 protein: CASGGTGGYEQYF
V gene: TRBV30; J gene: TRBJ1-5; D gene: TRBD1; clone size: .; CDR3 DNA: TGTGCCTGGACCCCGGGACAGGGTGGTCAGCCCCAGCATTTT; CDR3 protein: CAWTPGQGGQPQHF
V gene: TRBV13; J gene: TRBJ2-3; D gene: .; clone size: .; CDR3 DNA: TGTGCCAGCAGTTCCAGCACAGATACGCAGTATTTT; CDR3 protein: CASSSSTDTQYF